Listed below are T cell receptor beta chains from one sample, sequenced in a study of blood T cell repertoires in COVID-19. TCRdb keeps only in-frame clones here, not all; method: immunoSEQ multiplex PCR. The top ten hold 26% of the sample, which has over 100,000 clones, approximately 80% seen once. The specimen was peripheral blood. Receptors originate from a man aged 55-75 years with acute or convalescent COVID-19. Each CDR3 is given with its conserved first and last residue. A D gene is named only where the DNA matches it firmly. Some rows have no size entry. The others give once, few or many, or a class for an expanded clone.

>TRBJ1-1|TRBV5-4|NA|TRBD1
TGTGCCAGCAGCATGGGGGACAGGTTAAAAGAGAACACTGAAGCTTTCTTT
CASSMGDRLKENTEAFF
>TRBJ2-1|TRBV11-2|NA|TRBD2
TGTGCCAGCAGCTTTACTAGCGGGAGTCGGAATGAGCAGTTCTTC
CASSFTSGSRNEQFF
>TRBJ2-1|TRBV5-1|NA|NA
TGCGCCAGCACCGCGAACGCACCGCGGGCCAATGAGCAGTTCTTC
CASTANAPRANEQFF
>TRBJ2-2|TRBV7-2|few|NA
TGTGCCAGCAGCTTATATATCGCCGGGGAGCTGTTTTTT
CASSLYIAGELFF
>TRBJ1-4|TRBV3-1/TRBV3-2|NA|TRBD1
TGTGCCAGCAGCTCAAAAGGGGGCTCGACTAATGAAAAACTGTTTTTT
CASSSKGGSTNEKLFF
>TRBJ2-3|TRBV4-3|NA|NA
TGCGCCAGCAGCCAAGATCTAGTGGGCAGGGGTTATGCAGATACGCAGTATTTT
CASSQDLVGRGYADTQYF
>TRBJ2-2|TRBV5-1|NA|TRBD2
TGCGCCAGCAGCGTCGGGACTACCAACACCGGGGAGCTGTTTTTT
CASSVGTTNTGELFF
>TRBJ2-7|TRBV28|once|NA
TGTGCCAGCAGTTTCCCCTGGTCCAAAGCGAGGAACTCCTACGAGCAGTACTTC
CASSFPWSKARNSYEQYF
>TRBJ1-5|TRBV5-4|NA|NA
TGTGCCAGCAGCTCACAGGGATCTCAGCCCCAGCATTTT
CASSSQGSQPQHF
>TRBJ1-4|TRBV7-6|NA|NA
TGTGCCAGCAGTCCTACAGGGCTCCGTGAAAAACTGTTTTTT
CASSPTGLREKLFF
>TRBJ2-5|TRBV11-1|NA|TRBD1
TGTGCCAGCAGCTCCCACAGGGGTCAAGAGACCCAGTACTTC
CASSSHRGQETQYF
>TRBJ1-5|TRBV28|NA|NA
TGTGCCAGCAGTTCCATTTATCAGCCCCAGCATTTT
CASSSIYQPQHF
>TRBJ2-4|TRBV21-1|NA|NA
TGTGCCTGGGTGGCGGGAGACGAGGGGCGGACCAAAAACATTCAGTACTTC
CAWVAGDEGRTKNIQYF
>TRBJ1-2|TRBV2|NA|NA
TGTGCCAGCAGTGAACGGCAGGGGAGCTATGGCTACACCTTC
CASSERQGSYGYTF
>TRBJ1-1|TRBV6-5|few|TRBD1
TGTGCCAGCAGTCGCGGGGACAGGGAGAACACTGAAGCTTTCTTT
CASSRGDRENTEAFF
>TRBJ2-3|TRBV19|NA|NA
TGTGCCAGTACCCCCCGGGTAGGGGGCACAGATACGCAGTATTTT
CASTPRVGGTDTQYF
>TRBJ2-3|TRBV19|NA|TRBD1
TGTGCCAGTAGTAAGCCTGGGACAGGGACCACAGATACGCAGTATTTT
CASSKPGTGTTDTQYF
>TRBJ1-1|TRBV5-5|NA|TRBD1
TGTGCCAGCAGGCAGGGGGCCCTGAACACTGAAGCTTTCTTT
CASRQGALNTEAFF
>TRBJ1-1|TRBV5-1|once|TRBD1
TGCGCCAGCAGCTTCGCTCAGGGGGATACTGAAGCTTTCTTT
CASSFAQGDTEAFF
>TRBJ1-2|TRBV28|NA|NA
TGTGCCAGCAGCTACGACAGTCGCTATGGCTACACCTTC
CASSYDSRYGYTF
>TRBJ1-2|TRBV19|NA|TRBD1
TGTGCCAGTAGCCGAACAGGGGCCGAAGGAGTCTATGGCTACACCTTC
CASSRTGAEGVYGYTF
>TRBJ1-1|TRBV5-4|few|NA
TGTGCCAGCAGCCCGGCTCGGGGGGTGAACACTGAAGCTTTCTTT
CASSPARGVNTEAFF
>TRBJ2-7|TRBV2|NA|NA
TGTGCCAGCAGGGGGGGGACAGGTACCTCCTACGAGCAGTACTTC
CASRGGTGTSYEQYF
>TRBJ2-5|TRBV5-6|NA|TRBD1
TGTGCCAGCAGCTTGTTGGGACAGGGGCAAGAGACCCAGTACTTC
CASSLLGQGQETQYF
>TRBJ1-5|TRBV6-2/TRBV6-3|NA|TRBD1
TGTGCCAGCAGTAGCCGGGGACAGGGCGGGCAGCCCCAGCATTTT
CASSSRGQGGQPQHF
>TRBJ2-1|TRBV5-1|NA|TRBD2
TGCGCCAGCAGCGACGTAGCGGGAGGGAAAAATGAGCAGTTCTTC
CASSDVAGGKNEQFF
>TRBJ2-5|TRBV7-7|NA|TRBD1
TGTGCTAGCAGCTCCGATTTGGACAGGGAAGAGACCCAGTACTTC
CASSSDLDREETQYF
>TRBJ2-2|TRBV7-9|NA|NA
TGTGCCAGCAGTCTCGGGAGTAACACCGGGGAGCTGTTTTTT
CASSLGSNTGELFF
>TRBJ2-7|TRBV5-1|NA|NA
TGCGCCAGCAGCTTGGGGGGGCCTGAAAACGAGCAGTACTTC
CASSLGGPENEQYF
>TRBJ1-1|TRBV5-1|NA|NA
TGCGCCAGCAGCTTGGGACGGATTGAGGCTGAAGCTTTCTTT
CASSLGRIEAEAFF